What follows describes a single TCR beta chain. Trimming took 0 bases from V and 4 from J; bases not matched to a gene: 4. This CDR3 region has 15 residues. Germline V gene lookup returns CDR1 SGHRS and CDR2 YFSETQ. TCRdb re-called the 5' RACE reads through MiXCR, storing one row per CDR3 protein. The repertoire includes about 200,000 distinct CDR3 sequences, about a sixth of them detected once, and approximately 2.1% sits in the top ten. This specimen belongs to a study of T-cell memory formation after mild COVID-19. The J gene is TRBJ1-3, the V gene TRBV5-1; 7 nucleotides agree with TRBD1. Sequencing was performed on PBMCs or a T cell subset sorted from them (not recorded which). The receptor was derived from an adult woman who had mild COVID-19 (a few samples of this study predate the infection). Cell type and time point are not known. CDR3 sequence reads: CASSLEGGTGNTIYF. CDR3 DNA: TGCGCCAGCAGCTTGGAAGGGGGCACCGGAAACACCATATATTTT.